This is a list of T cell receptor beta chains from one sample in a study of cytomegalovirus exposure and HLA in healthy donors. Clones were read by immunoSEQ multiplex PCR, and TCRdb kept only the in-frame ones, dropping some. There are roughly 150,000 clones in the sample; 85% to 90% occur only once, and about 3% lies in the top ten. The specimen sequenced was PBMCs. These receptors all stem from a woman aged 18-29 years in good health and CMV-seropositive. Both conserved end residues are part of each CDR3. Fields, in order: D gene, V gene, J gene, clone size, CDR3 DNA, CDR3 protein. D genes are given only for firm matches. Some rows mark clone size as missing; the rest say once, few, many or name a class of expanded clone.

D: TRBD1; V: TRBV29-1; J: TRBJ2-7; size: -; DNA: TGCAGCGTTGAGAGGACAGGGAACCCCTACGAGCAGTACTTC; CDR3: CSVERTGNPYEQYF
D: -; V: TRBV29-1; J: TRBJ2-5; size: -; DNA: TGCAGCGACATATCCGGGGGAGAGACCCAGTACTTC; CDR3: CSDISGGETQYF
D: TRBD2; V: TRBV11-2; J: TRBJ2-2; size: -; DNA: TGTGCCAGCATCGGACTAGCGGGAGGGGAGCTGTTTTTT; CDR3: CASIGLAGGELFF
D: -; V: TRBV5-5; J: TRBJ2-3; size: -; DNA: TGTGCCAGCAGCCTAAACACAGATACGCAGTATTTT; CDR3: CASSLNTDTQYF
D: -; V: TRBV6-5; J: TRBJ2-2; size: -; DNA: TGTGCCAGCAGTTACCTGACAGGGACTAGGACCGGGGAGCTGTTTTTT; CDR3: CASSYLTGTRTGELFF
D: TRBD2; V: TRBV2; J: TRBJ2-7; size: many; DNA: TGTGCCAGCGACCTTCTAGCGGGAGGGTACGAGCAGTACTTC; CDR3: CASDLLAGGYEQYF
D: -; V: TRBV14; J: TRBJ2-3; size: -; DNA: TGTGCCAGCAGCCAAGAGGGCCGGACAGATACGCAGTATTTT; CDR3: CASSQEGRTDTQYF
D: -; V: TRBV29-1; J: TRBJ2-2; size: -; DNA: TGCAGCGTAGATTTTAGGGGCAGAAACACCGGGGAGCTGTTTTTT; CDR3: CSVDFRGRNTGELFF
D: -; V: TRBV30; J: TRBJ2-6; size: -; DNA: TGTGCCTGGAGTGTACAGGGCTCTGGGGCCAACGTCCTGACTTTC; CDR3: CAWSVQGSGANVLTF
D: -; V: TRBV2; J: TRBJ1-1; size: -; DNA: TGTGCCAGGCTCTCTGTACGGGGTATGAACACTGAAGCTTTCTTT; CDR3: CARLSVRGMNTEAFF
D: -; V: TRBV6-1; J: TRBJ2-7; size: -; DNA: TGTGCCAGCAGTGAGGTTAGGGCTAGCGTGGGGCACGAGCAGTACTTC; CDR3: CASSEVRASVGHEQYF
D: TRBD2; V: TRBV11-3; J: TRBJ2-1; size: -; DNA: TGTGCCAGCAGCTTAGGGGGACTAGCGGGAGAGGAGCAGTTCTTC; CDR3: CASSLGGLAGEEQFF
D: -; V: TRBV6-6; J: TRBJ2-7; size: -; DNA: TGTGCCAGCAGTAAGGCAGGCTACGAGCAGTACTTC; CDR3: CASSKAGYEQYF
D: -; V: TRBV5-1; J: TRBJ2-5; size: -; DNA: TGCGCCAGCAGCTTGGCGGGAGAGACCCAGTACTTC; CDR3: CASSLAGETQYF
D: -; V: TRBV14; J: TRBJ2-7; size: -; DNA: TGTGCCAGCAGCCAAGATTACGGTTACTACGAGCAGTACTTC; CDR3: CASSQDYGYYEQYF
D: -; V: TRBV12-5; J: TRBJ1-5; size: -; DNA: TGTGCTAGTGGTTTGCCCCACGGGACTCAAAATAGCAATCAGCCCCAGCATTTT; CDR3: CASGLPHGTQNSNQPQHF
D: TRBD1; V: TRBV4-2; J: TRBJ2-1; size: once; DNA: TGTGCCAGCAGCCAAGAACAGGGGAGCTCCTACAATGAGCAGTTCTTC; CDR3: CASSQEQGSSYNEQFF
D: -; V: TRBV28; J: TRBJ2-7; size: -; DNA: TGTGCCAGCAAGTTTGACAGCGCCTACGAGCAGTACTTC; CDR3: CASKFDSAYEQYF
D: TRBD2; V: TRBV27; J: TRBJ2-3; size: -; DNA: TGTGCCAGCAGCTCCCTAGCGGGAGGGGCGGATACGCAGTATTTT; CDR3: CASSSLAGGADTQYF
D: TRBD1; V: TRBV5-1; J: TRBJ1-5; size: -; DNA: TGCGCCAGCAGCTTGGTAACAGGGGTGCGGCCCCAGCATTTT; CDR3: CASSLVTGVRPQHF
D: TRBD2; V: TRBV18; J: TRBJ2-2; size: -; DNA: TGTGCCAGCTCATCCAAACTAGCGGGAGAGGCCGGCACCGGGGAGCTGTTTTTT; CDR3: CASSSKLAGEAGTGELFF
D: TRBD1; V: TRBV7-2; J: TRBJ1-2; size: -; DNA: TGTGCCAGCAGCCCTAGGACAGGGGGCGTCTATGGCTACACCTTC; CDR3: CASSPRTGGVYGYTF
D: -; V: TRBV5-1; J: TRBJ2-3; size: -; DNA: TGCGCCAGCAGCTTGGTACAGCAACCAGATACGCAGTATTTT; CDR3: CASSLVQQPDTQYF
D: TRBD2; V: TRBV27; J: TRBJ2-4; size: -; DNA: TGTGCCAGCAGTCCATTTGATAGCGGGGGCCTAGCCAAAAACATTCAGTACTTC; CDR3: CASSPFDSGGLAKNIQYF
D: -; V: TRBV28; J: TRBJ1-1; size: -; DNA: TGTGCCAGCAGGCCATCAGTCGTGAACACTGAAGCTTTCTTT; CDR3: CASRPSVVNTEAFF
D: -; V: TRBV4-3; J: TRBJ1-1; size: -; DNA: TGCGCCAGCAGCCAAGATCTGGCCACTGAAGCTTTCTTT; CDR3: CASSQDLATEAFF
D: -; V: TRBV7-3; J: TRBJ2-3; size: once; DNA: TGTGCCAGCAGCCGAACGACCCAGGGTACGCAGTATTTT; CDR3: CASSRTTQGTQYF
D: -; V: TRBV14; J: TRBJ2-7; size: -; DNA: TGTGCCAGCAGCCAAGTAGGTGCGGGCCTGCAGTACTTC; CDR3: CASSQVGAGLQYF
D: -; V: TRBV7-9; J: TRBJ2-5; size: -; DNA: TGTGCCAGCAGCCCACGGTGGTCAGGGGCAGAGACCCAGTACTTC; CDR3: CASSPRWSGAETQYF
D: -; V: TRBV4-3; J: TRBJ2-1; size: -; DNA: TGCGCCAGCAGCCAACCCCCAAGCGCTAGCAATGAGCAGTTCTTC; CDR3: CASSQPPSASNEQFF
D: TRBD2; V: TRBV7-2; J: TRBJ2-5; size: -; DNA: TGTGCCAGCAGCTTAGTCGGCGGGAGGGGGGAAGAGACCCAGTACTTC; CDR3: CASSLVGGRGEETQYF
D: -; V: TRBV18; J: TRBJ2-7; size: -; DNA: TGTGCCAGCTCACCACCGGACAGCCGATACGAGCAGTACTTC; CDR3: CASSPPDSRYEQYF
D: TRBD2; V: TRBV5-1; J: TRBJ2-2; size: few; DNA: TGCGCCAGCAGCAATAGCGGGAGAGGTACCGGGGAGCTGTTTTTT; CDR3: CASSNSGRGTGELFF
D: -; V: TRBV11-2; J: TRBJ2-1; size: -; DNA: TGTGCCAGCAGCTCGTCCGGGGGTTATGCGGGGAGCTACAATGAGCAGTTCTTC; CDR3: CASSSSGGYAGSYNEQFF
D: TRBD1; V: TRBV18; J: TRBJ2-1; size: -; DNA: TGTGCCAGCTCACCCCAGGGACAGGGGGCTTACAATGAGCAGTTCTTC; CDR3: CASSPQGQGAYNEQFF
D: -; V: TRBV18; J: TRBJ2-5; size: -; DNA: TGTGCCAGCTCACTACTTCAAGAGACCCAGTACTTC; CDR3: CASSLLQETQYF
D: -; V: TRBV4-1; J: TRBJ2-5; size: -; DNA: TGCGCCAGCAGCCAAGATCAGTGGCTTCAAGAGACCCAGTACTTC; CDR3: CASSQDQWLQETQYF